These 10 T cell receptor beta chains originate from one sample sequenced in a study of blood T cells in healthy people across ages. Using a J-beta primer mix together with a sample-barcoded 5' primer, a second PCR was run for roughly 7 to 11 cycles. TCRdb re-derived calls from the 5' RACE reads in MiXCR, one entry per CDR3 protein. This sample has 700,000 to 900,000 distinct CDR3 sequences, with roughly 24% found just once. The same sample was also used in a study of T cells of mothers and their children.

The sample taken for sequencing was blood. The receptors stem from a boy younger than 18 in good health.

This clonotype was observed a handful of times. This sequence joins TRBV13 and TRBJ1-1, with D maybe TRBD1 (5 bases). Looked up from germline, CDR1 is PRHDT and CDR2 is FYEKMQ (reference sequence). V lost 5 bases, J lost 1 base, and 11 bases lay in between. The CDR3 contains 14 residues. The CDR3 DNA reads as TGTGCCAGCAGCCCAAGACAGCCGAACACTGAAGCTTTCTTT. This sequence encodes CASSPRQPNTEAFF.

The chain is built from TRBV9 and TRBJ2-5; 11 bases agree with TRBD2. Germline CDR1 reads SGDLS; CDR2 reads YYNGEE. With 4 bases clipped from V and 2 bases from J, the junction kept 10 bases outside the gene matches. The CDR3 consists of 17 residues. CDR3 in DNA: TGTGCCAGCAGCAGACGGATAGCGGGGGGGCCTCAAGAGACCCAGTACTTC. Amino acids: CASSRRIAGGPQETQYF.

The chain joins TRBV6-6 to TRBJ2-5; D uncertain. The tail of the sequence fits TRBJ2-7 better, so the J call may be wrong. The CDR3 is 12 amino acids. Per germline, CDR1 MNHNY and CDR2 SVGAGI (reference sequence). Here the CDR3 DNA reads TGTGCCAGCAGCCGTCAACCGGACGAGCAGTACTTC. This codes for CASSRQPDEQYF.

V usage is TRBV20-1 and J usage is TRBJ2-6; D remains unclear. Germline V gene data show CDR1 as DFQATT and CDR2 as SNEGSKA (reference sequence). V was shortened by 0 bases and J by 0 bases, with 6 bases between the two germline ends. The CDR3 is 15 amino acids. The CDR3 loop reads CSARDTSSGANVLTF. The CDR3, as DNA: TGCAGTGCTAGAGACACATCCTCTGGGGCCAACGTCCTGACTTTC.

The chain is built from TRBV5-1 and TRBJ2-1; D might be TRBD2 (6 bases). This CDR3 region has 13 residues. Germline CDR1 and CDR2: SGHRS and YFSETQ. V was clipped by 3 bases and J by 6 bases, with 10 bases between them. As DNA, the CDR3 is TGCGCCAGCAGCTCGACTAGGGGCAATGAGCAGTTCTTC. This codes for CASSSTRGNEQFF.

This chain uses TRBV29-1 with TRBJ1-4; D call uncertain. The germline V gene has CDR1 SQVTM and CDR2 ANQGSEA. The CDR3 contains 13 residues. V shed 7 bases and J shed 5 bases, with 14 bases lying between them. This CDR3 is CSALAGRNEKLFF. The CDR3 nucleotides are TGCAGCGCTTTGGCAGGCAGGAATGAAAAACTGTTTTTT. Supplemented by reference TRBV29-1 and TRBJ1-4, the full variable domain reads SAVISQKPSRDICQRGTSLTIQCQVDSQVTMMFWYRQQPGQSLTLIATANQGSEATYESGFVIDKFPISRPNLTFSTLTVSNMSPEDSSIYLCSALAGRNEKLFFGSGTQLSVL.

The table lists this clonotype with a few counts. The chain has TRBV2 and TRBJ1-4, with no clear D. Trimming left V 8 bases short and J 2 bases short, with 9 bases between. Germline assignment: CDR1 SNHLY and CDR2 FYNNEI. This CDR3 contains 13 residues. CDR3 DNA: TGTGCCAGCTCCGAGTGGACTAATGAAAAACTGTTTTTT. Protein: CASSEWTNEKLFF.

The V and J genes are TRBV12-3 or TRBV12-4 and TRBJ1-4; the D is unclear. The CDR3 has 14 amino acids. The V and J ends lost 3 bases and 10 bases respectively, with 15 bases between them. The CDR3 reads CASSFLLGRGKLFF. The CDR3 nucleotides read TGTGCCAGCAGTTTTTTGTTGGGCAGAGGAAAACTGTTTTTT.

This clonotype has only a few counts. The V and J genes are TRBV12-3 or TRBV12-4 and TRBJ2-5, with D possibly called TRBD1 or TRBD2 (5 bases each). With 5 bases removed from V and 1 base from J, the gap between germline ends came to 17 bases. The CDR3 is 16 residues long. This CDR3 reads CASSQRQTGRQETQYF. The CDR3 bases are TGTGCCAGCAGTCAAAGGCAAACGGGACGCCAAGAGACCCAGTACTTC.

The V call is TRBV9, the J call TRBJ2-3; 8 nucleotides align to TRBD2. Germline values: CDR1 SGDLS, CDR2 YYNGEE. Trimming took 3 bases from V and 5 from J; bases not matched to a gene: 5. CDR3 length: 14 amino acids. The CDR3 DNA follows: TGTGCCAGCAGCGAAACTAGCGGAATAGATACGCAGTATTTT. Translating gives CASSETSGIDTQYF.